A single sample gave rise to the 10 T cell receptor beta chains below, sequenced in a study of CD8+CD57+ T cells in acquired aplastic anemia. TCR beta VDJ and CDR3 were profiled, and genomic DNA was the template. A single record per CDR3 protein comes from TCRdb applying MiXCR to the reads. The sample records about 200,000 distinct CDR3 sequences, less than 75% being singletons. Sequenced patients had shown CD8+CD57+ cell expansion by flow cytometry. The sequenced material came from sorted CD4+, CD8+, or CD8+CD57+ T cells (not recorded which) from PBMCs. The receptors were sampled from a human donor with aplastic anemia.

A remark on this clonotype: At one of its ends the junction is not consistent with the germline gene, which may arise from a read error. The chain uses TRBV5-1 and TRBJ2-5, with 7 bases lining up with TRBD2. The CDR3 is 14 amino acids. Germline V gene lookup returns CDR1 SGHRS and CDR2 YFSETQ. CDR3 bases: TGCGCCAGCGGCTTGGGGGGGAACCAAGAGACCCAGTACTTC. This translates into CASGLGGNQETQYF.

This clonotype was detected once. V is TRBV2 and J is TRBJ2-1; D tentatively reads TRBD1 or TRBD2 (6 bases each). Trimming cost V 6 bases and J 6 bases, with 24 bases left between them. The CDR3 is 17 amino acids. Germline CDR1 reads SNHLY; CDR2 reads FYNNEI. The CDR3 DNA follows: TGTGCCAGCAGCGAGGGGGGCTGGGGGAACCCACCCAATGAGCAGTTCTTC. Encoded protein: CASSEGGWGNPPNEQFF.

The chain combines TRBV30 with TRBJ2-1; TRBD1 matches 7 bases. V was pared by 3 bases and J by 5 bases, with 7 bases of the junction left unmatched. The CDR3 has 14 residues. Germline loops: CDR1 GTSNPN, CDR2 SVGIG (reference sequence). CDR3 amino acids: CAWRGKGANNEQFF. The DNA of the CDR3 is TGTGCCTGGAGGGGGAAGGGGGCAAACAATGAGCAGTTCTTC.

In the case of this clonotype: The junction and the germline gene differ at one end; a read error may be behind it. The J gene is TRBJ2-3, the V gene TRBV19, with TRBD2 as a possible D gene (7 bases). Germline lookup yields CDR1 LNHDA and CDR2 SQIVND (reference sequence). The CDR3 is 13 residues long. CDR3: CASSTRGADTRYF. CDR3 DNA: TGTGCCAGTAGTACCCGGGGGGCAGATACGCGGTATTTT.

The chain has TRBV20-1 and TRBJ1-1; 9 bases align to TRBD1. From germline, CDR1 is DFQATT and CDR2 SNEGSKA (reference sequence). This CDR3 region has 14 residues. V dropped 4 bases and J dropped 8; count of bases not matched to a gene: 11. As DNA, the CDR3 is TGCAGTGCTATTAATTCGGGACAGGGAATGGAAGCTTTCTTT. This gives the protein CSAINSGQGMEAFF.

The chain links TRBV20-1 to TRBJ1-6; 9 bases map to TRBD1. J gave up 3 bases and V 6 bases, and 18 bases lay outside the gene matches. The CDR3 consists of 19 residues. Per germline, CDR1 DFQATT and CDR2 SNEGSKA (reference sequence). The CDR3 DNA is TGCAGTGCCTACCCCACACTGGACAGGGGAAGGTTCTATAATTCACCCCTCCACTTT. Its protein product is CSAYPTLDRGRFYNSPLHF.

This clonotype was detected only a few times. The chain combines TRBV19 with TRBJ1-1; D is possibly TRBD1 (5 bases). V was trimmed by 4 bases and J by 1 base, leaving 13 bases between them. In germline, CDR1 is LNHDA, CDR2 SQIVND (reference sequence). The length of the CDR3 is 15 residues. CDR3 residues: CASSKWQGENTEAFF. DNA for the CDR3: TGTGCCAGTAGTAAGTGGCAGGGCGAGAACACTGAAGCTTTCTTT.

The chain uses TRBV7-2 and TRBJ2-1, with D uncertain. This CDR3 contains 15 residues. The V end was cut by 2 bases, the J end by 0 bases, with 8 bases between. Germline V gives CDR1 SGHTA, CDR2 FQGNSA. CDR3 sequence (DNA): TGTGCCAGCAGCTTAATGGTGAGCTCCTACAATGAGCAGTTCTTC. Protein: CASSLMVSSYNEQFF.

The rearrangement links TRBV2 to TRBJ1-1, with 7 nucleotides matching TRBD1. Per germline, CDR1 SNHLY and CDR2 FYNNEI. Unmatched junction bases numbered 9, after V lost 7 bases and J lost 4 bases. This CDR3 is 14 amino acids long. CDR3 region: CASIDRVGGTEAFF. In DNA, the CDR3 is TGTGCCAGCATCGACAGGGTTGGGGGCACTGAAGCTTTCTTT.

The CDR3 here is CSVDGHHNQPQHF. In nucleotides, the CDR3 is TGCAGCGTTGATGGACACCACAATCAGCCCCAGCATTTT. The V and J genes are TRBV29-1 and TRBJ1-5; the D gene is possibly TRBD1 (5 bases). The CDR3 has 13 residues. The V end was cut by 3 bases, the J end by 3 bases, with 9 bases between. In germline, CDR1 is SQVTM, CDR2 ANQGSEA.